This T cell receptor (beta chain) was obtained from a study of T-cell reconstitution after alpha-beta-depleted transplantation in children. The V end lost 6 bases, the J end lost 6 bases, and 23 bases lay between the germline ends. Germline CDR1 reads MDHEN; CDR2 reads SYDVKM. The CDR3 consists of 16 residues. Regarding the study as a whole: The authors attributed T-cell counts and diversity one year after transplant mostly to newly produced T cells. Two months or so post-transplant, alpha-beta T cells reportedly derived from several hundred expanded graft clones. Surviving recipient T cells and thymic progenitors accounted for the high day-60 TCRbeta diversity observed in some patients.

A TCRbeta library incorporating unique molecular identifiers was prepared. MiXCR was run by TCRdb on the PCR reads, yielding one entry per CDR3 protein. The data contain around 300,000 distinct CDR3 sequences, about 7.3% of them singletons. This clonotype has only a few counts. No antigen is known for it. The receptor's source is a female patient aged 2-9 years who had a stem cell transplant for Fanconi anemia, so the T cells may come from the graft donor. J is TRBJ1-1 and V is TRBV28; D remains unclear. Sequencing was performed on peripheral blood, taken 360 days after TCRalphabeta/CD19-depleted stem cell transplant. The CDR3 region is CASRFPGKGSIAEAFF. The CDR3 DNA reads as TGTGCCAGCAGATTCCCGGGAAAGGGATCGATTGCTGAAGCTTTCTTT.